This record looks at one T cell receptor (beta chain) sequence and its context. What antigen it recognizes has not been identified. Per-base quality was not reported, and no clone a single base away is much larger than it. The TCR beta CDR3 regions were amplified from RNA transcripts. The TCR CDR3 was subjected to a first round of RT-PCR using the HTBI primer set and the Qiagen OneStep RT-PCR kit. Libraries were constructed in a second round of multiplex PCR, after which size selection and purification were carried out. The libraries were sequenced on an Illumina HiSeq2000 using paired-end 100 bp reads. For the original study's pipeline: SOAPnuke was used to process the raw data, with reads discarded if the reads contained adapters or uncalled bases, had a mean Phred below 15, or lacked an exact constant-primer or identifier match. COPE v1.2.5 was used to merge high-quality paired reads, and clonotypes were defined as unique nucleotide sequences. MiTCR v1.1 was used to align clonotypes to the IMGT TRBV, TRBD and TRBJ reference segments. Only V-J combinations with frequency above 0.0001, covering 99.2% of repertoires, were analysed. A TCS score was defined as the ratio between F50 (clonal expansion) and ExV (chaos), using BLOSUM62-based TCRdist between CDR3 peptides within each V-J. Welch's t-statistics and random forest reduced roughly 500 V-J features to 13, which were used in a naive Bayes classifier (R e1071). The raw public reads went through TCRdb reprocessing: fastp at Q25, MiXCR clone calling, in-frame beta chains kept. Every entry covers one CDR3 protein and lists the most common genes and DNA from its rows. The V and J calls here are based on TCRdb, not the publication. Within this sample are 600,000 to 750,000 distinct CDR3 sequences, with 15% to 20% of them counted one time only. Around 15% of the sample is taken by the ten largest.

A patient counted as having stable Graves' hyperthyroidism if no progression to ophthalmopathy occurred over 18 months of follow-up. Hyperthyroidism patients were aged 18 to 65 years and newly diagnosed, with disease duration of less than 2 months. The study excluded patients with uncontrolled infections, other autoimmune diseases, pregnancy or lactation. Diagnoses were based on clinical symptoms, serum thyroxine and TRAb, thyroid ultrasound and orbital computed tomography. Ficoll-Paque density gradient centrifugation was used to isolate PBMCs from about 9.4 ml of fresh peripheral blood. Total RNA was extracted with Trizol reagent, and quality was checked on an Agilent 2100 Bioanalyzer. The CDR3 sequence holds 15 residues, the cysteine and phenylalanine included. Just the 45-base CDR3 DNA is kept, in frame starting at base 1. V and J lose 10 bases and 2 bases, and a span of 15 bases separates them. In the germline V gene, CDR1 corresponds to MNHEY and CDR2 to SVGEGT.

The sample belongs to a study of T cells in Graves' hyperthyroidism and ophthalmopathy (dated by TCRdb to the late 2010s). Study-level background: Peripheral blood samples were taken at initial diagnosis, before any treatment was given. A discovery cohort of around 100 patients, 43 with Graves' ophthalmopathy and 55 to 60 with stable Graves' hyperthyroidism, was used to find distinguishing TCR V-J signatures. Following sampling, methimazole starting at 30 mg daily was given to hyperthyroidism patients, and high-dose intravenous methylprednisolone was given to ophthalmopathy patients. The paper describes TCR Vbeta CDR3 sequencing of 120 to 150 peripheral blood samples, made up of roughly 40 ophthalmopathy patients, more than 70 hyperthyroidism patients and around 17 progressor patients. An independent validation cohort of around 19 hyperthyroidism patients and 17 patients who later progressed to ophthalmopathy tested prospective prediction of ophthalmopathy. Thyroid tissue and blood T-cell repertoires from about six Graves' hyperthyroidism patients were also compared in the study. The approximately 90 discovery patients were randomly split 7:3 into training and test sets.

What the work shows at the level of the full study, not this receptor alone: During validation, the model predicted progression to ophthalmopathy a median of around 7 months ahead of onset, with roughly 65% sensitivity and under 85% specificity. Ophthalmopathy was separated from stable hyperthyroidism by a 13 V-J signature model, with about 86% sensitivity and 81% to 83% specificity obtained in cross-validation and 80%/75% obtained in testing. No statistical method was used to fix the sample size in advance, and group allocation was not hidden from the investigators. Blood samples also contained most of the expanded thyroid clonotypes (frequency above 0.001), which suggests that blood repertoires may reflect thyroid immune responses.

This sequence was found in a man aged 50-60 years with Graves' hyperthyroidism. The sequenced sample was blood. Recombination connected TRBV6-2 or TRBV6-3 to TRBJ2-6; tentative D gene TRBD1, with 5 bases matching. Read as DNA, the sequence is TGTGCCACCGACAGTCTGACACCTGGGGCCAACGTCCTGACTTTC. The translation is CATDSLTPGANVLTF.